A single sample is the source of the 9 T cell receptor beta chains below, sequenced in a study of identical twins. TCRdb called the 5' RACE reads again in MiXCR, with one record for every CDR3 protein. In the table there are 200,000 to 250,000 distinct CDR3 sequences, over 5.5% of which are singletons. These sequences were also reported in another study, on T cells expressing NK-cell markers.

The specimen sequenced was CD8+ T cells sorted from blood. Source of these receptors: a woman aged 18-35 years in good health.

This clonotype showed up many times. This chain links TRBV27 with TRBJ1-1; 9 positions match TRBD1. J gave up 2 bases and V 5 bases, and 6 bases lay outside the gene matches. This CDR3 has 15 residues. The germline CDR1 and CDR2 sequences are MNHEY and SMNVEV (reference sequence). Here the CDR3 reads CASSLATGGNTEAFF. CDR3 nucleotides: TGTGCCAGCAGTCTGGCAACAGGGGGCAACACTGAAGCTTTCTTT.

This clonotype was recorded a few times. The rearrangement links TRBV25-1 to TRBJ2-5, with D unclear. V lost 8 bases, J lost 5 bases, and 12 bases lay in between. Per germline, CDR1 MGHDK and CDR2 SYGVNS. The CDR3 length is 12 residues. CDR3 protein: CASALGWETQYF. DNA of the CDR3: TGTGCCAGCGCCCTGGGTTGGGAGACCCAGTACTTC.

The chain employs TRBV7-8 and TRBJ2-7, with 11 bases aligning to TRBD2. Looked up from germline, CDR1 is SGHVS and CDR2 is FQNEAQ. V trimming: 5 bases; J trimming: 2 bases; junction bases outside the gene matches: 5. The CDR3 extends over 15 amino acids. This CDR3 is CASSPTSGSPYEQYF. The DNA for the CDR3 is TGTGCCAGCAGCCCCACTAGCGGGAGCCCCTACGAGCAGTACTTC.

This clonotype came up a few times. The chain uses TRBV7-9 and TRBJ2-7; 13 nucleotides agree with TRBD2. The V and J ends lost 5 bases and 1 base, in that order; junction bases with no gene match: 8. Per germline, CDR1 SEHNR and CDR2 FQNEAQ (reference sequence). This CDR3 spans 17 amino acids. The CDR3 DNA is TGTGCCAGCAGCAGCCCGGGACTAGCGGGGACTTCCTACGAGCAGTACTTC. This sequence encodes CASSSPGLAGTSYEQYF.

The sample holds a few counts of this clonotype. The chain recombines TRBV6-5 with TRBJ2-3; no clear D. With 0 bases removed from V and 2 bases from J, the gap between germline ends came to 6 bases. CDR1 and CDR2 (germline): MNHEY, SVGAGI. CDR3 size: 14 residues. The CDR3 sequence: CASSYSLATDTQYF. The CDR3 DNA reads TGTGCCAGCAGTTACTCCCTGGCCACAGATACGCAGTATTTT.

V is TRBV6-1 and J is TRBJ2-7; 10 positions match TRBD2. V shed 2 bases and J 4 bases; nucleotides not matched to a gene: 8. The V gene's germline CDR1 is MNHNS and CDR2 SASEGT. CDR3 size: 16 residues. CDR3 sequence: CASSELGTSAIYEQYF. The CDR3, as DNA: TGTGCCAGCAGTGAACTGGGGACTAGCGCGATATACGAGCAGTACTTC.

This sequence joins TRBV6-5 and TRBJ1-3, with TRBD1 matching over 7 bases. V shed 0 bases and J 2 bases; nucleotides not matched to a gene: 1. This CDR3 spans 15 amino acids. Germline V gene sequence: CDR1 MNHEY, CDR2 SVGAGI. The CDR3 DNA sequence: TGTGCCAGCAGTTACTCGACAGGGACTGGAAACACCATATATTTT. Amino acid sequence: CASSYSTGTGNTIYF.

This clonotype was recorded many times. The chain carries TRBV29-1 and TRBJ2-1; D unclear. The CDR3 consists of 12 residues. Germline-derived CDR1 and CDR2 are SQVTM and ANQGSEA. Between the trimmed V and J ends, which lost 5 bases and 4 bases, there was a span of 9 bases. CDR3: CSVYTDYNEQFF. CDR3 nucleotide sequence: TGCAGCGTTTACACCGATTACAATGAGCAGTTCTTC.

Within the sample, this clonotype is medium-sized. The J gene is TRBJ2-3, the V gene TRBV15; D perhaps matches TRBD1 (5 bases). This CDR3 is built from 15 residues. V was cut by 0 bases and J by 4 bases, with 11 bases left in between. Per germline, CDR1 LNHNV and CDR2 YYDKDF (reference sequence). The CDR3 region has the DNA TGTGCCACCAGCAGAGACCAGGGCGGCGCAGATACGCAGTATTTT. Its protein is CATSRDQGGADTQYF.